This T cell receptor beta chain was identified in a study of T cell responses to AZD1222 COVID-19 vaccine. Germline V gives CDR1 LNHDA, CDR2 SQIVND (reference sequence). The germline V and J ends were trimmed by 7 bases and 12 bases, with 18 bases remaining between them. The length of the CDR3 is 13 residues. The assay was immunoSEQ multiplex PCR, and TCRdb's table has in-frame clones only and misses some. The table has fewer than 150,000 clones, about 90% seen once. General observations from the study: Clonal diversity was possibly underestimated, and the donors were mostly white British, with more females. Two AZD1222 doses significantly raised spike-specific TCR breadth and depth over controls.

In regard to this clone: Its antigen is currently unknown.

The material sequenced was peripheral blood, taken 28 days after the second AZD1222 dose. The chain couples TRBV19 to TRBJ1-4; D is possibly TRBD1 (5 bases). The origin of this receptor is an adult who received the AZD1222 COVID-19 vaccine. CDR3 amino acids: CASNRLNQGELFF. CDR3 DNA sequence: TGTGCCAGTAATCGCCTCAACCAAGGGGAACTGTTTTTT.